This T cell receptor beta chain was observed in a study of cytomegalovirus exposure and HLA in healthy donors. Broader study findings: Reported findings show TCR beta sequences accurately forecast HLA-A and HLA-B alleles in most subjects. In a later analysis, TCR beta V- and J-gene trimming showed a link to a missense DCLRE1C variant.

The study ran its PCR with 60 Vbeta and 13 Jbeta primers. Authors' methods: An analysis performed later counted about 80 million unique TCR beta chains (roughly 11 million of them shared). Sequencing used immunoSEQ multiplex PCR; TCRdb keeps in-frame clones, though not all of them. Clone size and the V and J calls come from that table; the DNA yielded D and trimming. The sample shows about 150,000 clones, almost 75% of them seen only once. The CDR3 is 20 amino acids. Trimming pared 6 bases from V and 2 bases from J, leaving 28 bases between. About this clone itself: The antigen remains undetermined.

This chain connects TRBV23-1 to TRBJ2-2; D is perhaps TRBD2 (6 bases). TRBV23-1 is treated as an ORF (open reading frame) with a function not yet certain. The TCR comes from a young woman in good health and CMV-seropositive. Sequencing input: PBMCs. CDR3: CASSPKRTPHSGLNTGELFF. For the CDR3, the DNA is TGCGCCAGCAGCCCAAAACGAACCCCGCATAGCGGATTAAACACCGGGGAGCTGTTTTTT.